The 5 T cell receptor beta chains reported below all come from one sample, sequenced in a study of beta chain features in type 1 diabetes. The sequenced template was cDNA made from the entire isolated RNA. Sequenced by immunoSEQ multiplex PCR; TCRdb stores in-frame clones only, minus some. This sample yields 810,000 or so clones, of which 15% to 20% are seen a single time; 0.02% to 0.025% belongs to the top ten. The sequencing sample was made of naive CD4+ T cells from blood. The receptors were sampled from a woman in her late teens or twenties in good health.

The rearrangement links TRBV4-3 to TRBJ2-3; 7 nucleotides match TRBD1. Losses at the gene ends were 4 bases for V and 2 bases for J; bases not matched to a gene: 9. The germline V gene encodes CDR1 LGHNA and CDR2 YSLEER. The CDR3 loop spans 16 amino acids. The DNA for the CDR3 is TGCGCCAGCAGCCTGGGGCAGGGGGTGTACACAGATACGCAGTATTTT. Translated, it gives CASSLGQGVYTDTQYF.

The CDR3: CAIGPGSHNEQFF. In DNA form, the CDR3 reads TGTGCCATCGGACCGGGATCCCACAATGAGCAGTTCTTC. The V gene is TRBV10-3, the J gene TRBJ2-1; D possibly corresponds to TRBD2 (5 bases). The CDR3 has 13 residues. The germline V gene encodes CDR1 ENHRY and CDR2 SYGVKD. V was cut by 8 bases and J by 5 bases, with 13 bases left in between.

The table lists this clone with a few counts. The chain uses TRBV25-1 and TRBJ2-3; the D is unclear. Trimming pared 5 bases from V and 0 bases from J, leaving 12 bases between. The CDR3 extends over 15 amino acids. Per germline, CDR1 MGHDK and CDR2 SYGVNS. Here the CDR3 reads CASSMATPSTDTQYF. The CDR3, as DNA: TGTGCCAGCAGTATGGCTACTCCGAGCACAGATACGCAGTATTTT. Drawing the rest from reference TRBV25-1 and TRBJ2-3, the complete variable domain is EADIYQTPRYLVIGTGKKITLECSQTMGHDKMYWYQQDPGMELHLIHYSYGVNSTEKGDLSSESTVSRIRTEHFPLTLESARPSHTSQYLCASSMATPSTDTQYFGPGTRLTVL.

In this sample, this clone turned up a few times. V gene TRBV4-3 combines with J gene TRBJ2-1; TRBD2 matches at 9 bases. The CDR3 is made up of 16 amino acids. Looked up from germline, CDR1 is LGHNA and CDR2 is YSLEER. V lost 1 base and J lost 5; bases outside the gene matches: 6. The CDR3 coding sequence is TGCGCCAGCAGCCAAGGGAGCCTAGCGGGAAACAATGAGCAGTTCTTC. It yields the protein CASSQGSLAGNNEQFF.

This chain joins TRBV6-6 and TRBJ2-6; D unresolved. V was cut by 6 bases and J by 2 bases, with 5 bases left in between. This CDR3 comprises 13 residues. From germline, CDR1 is MNHNY and CDR2 SVGAGI (reference sequence). Here the CDR3 DNA reads TGTGCCAGCAGCCGCACTGGGGCCAACGTCCTGACTTTC. Translation gives CASSRTGANVLTF.